These 30 T cell receptor beta chains originate from one sample sequenced in a study of blood T cell repertoires in COVID-19. Repertoires were generated with immunoSEQ multiplex PCR, while TCRdb's copy carries only in-frame clones and drops some. The sample lists around 260,000 clones; approximately 86% were seen once. The sample consisted of peripheral blood. These receptors all stem from a man aged 35 to 55 who had recovered from COVID-19.

This sequence joins TRBV7-2 and TRBJ2-6, with D possibly matching TRBD2 (5 bases). The germline V gene encodes CDR1 SGHTA and CDR2 FQGNSA. The CDR3 consists of 15 residues. V gave up 5 bases and J gave up 0 bases, with 8 bases separating them. CDR3 sequence (DNA): TGTGCCAGCAGCCCTCGGGGCTCTGGGGCCAACGTCCTGACTTTC. As protein: CASSPRGSGANVLTF.

The rearrangement uses TRBV4-1 and TRBJ2-1; no reliable D call. The germline V and J ends were trimmed by 4 bases and 5 bases, with 12 bases remaining between them. This CDR3 has 14 amino acids. CDR1 is MGHRA and CDR2 is YSYEKL in the germline V gene. CDR3: CASSLRHRDNEQFF. CDR3 nucleotides: TGCGCCAGCAGCCTCCGACACAGAGACAATGAGCAGTTCTTC.

The gene calls are TRBV3-1 (or the pseudogene TRBV3-2) and TRBJ2-5; 10 positions match TRBD2. The CDR3 has 14 amino acids. The junction had 9 bases not matched to a gene; V was cut back by 9 bases and J by 5 bases. Germline assignment: CDR1 LGHDT and CDR2 YNNKEL (reference sequence). This CDR3 reads CARTASGRRETQYF. The CDR3, as DNA: TGTGCCAGGACAGCTAGCGGGAGACGGGAGACCCAGTACTTC.

The chain carries TRBV7-3 and TRBJ2-1, with D perhaps matching TRBD2 (5 bases). Trimming removed 5 bases from V and 6 bases from J, with 14 bases in between. CDR1 and CDR2 (germline): SGHTA, FQGTGA. CDR3 length: 14 amino acids. The CDR3 here is CASSPRGSANEQFF. DNA for the CDR3: TGTGCCAGCAGCCCCCGCGGGTCCGCCAATGAGCAGTTCTTC.

The chain couples TRBV25-1 to TRBJ1-1; 8 bases map to TRBD1. V gave up 5 bases and J gave up 0 bases; unmatched junction bases: 11. CDR1 is MGHDK and CDR2 is SYGVNS in the germline V gene. The CDR3 runs to 17 residues. CDR3 in amino acids: CASSPSRTGFMNTEAFF. The CDR3, as DNA: TGTGCCAGCAGTCCCTCCCGGACAGGGTTCATGAACACTGAAGCTTTCTTT.

The gene calls are TRBV2 and TRBJ2-2, with 10 bases aligning to TRBD2. The CDR3 sequence is 16 residues long. V gave up 5 bases and J gave up 4 bases; unmatched junction bases: 7. Germline CDR1 reads SNHLY; CDR2 reads FYNNEI. This CDR3 is CASSSERGGRTGELFF. The CDR3 bases are TGTGCCAGCAGTTCGGAGCGGGGGGGACGCACCGGGGAGCTGTTTTTT.

This clone was seen just once. This sequence joins TRBV5-1 and TRBJ2-1, with D maybe TRBD1 (5 bases). Per germline, CDR1 SGHRS and CDR2 YFSETQ. CDR3 length equals 13 residues. The germline V and J ends were trimmed by 1 base and 4 bases, with 6 bases remaining between them. The CDR3 nucleotides are TGCGCCAGCAGCTTGCGACAGTACAATGAGCAGTTCTTC. Protein product: CASSLRQYNEQFF.

V is TRBV5-1 and J is TRBJ2-2; the D gene is possibly TRBD1 (6 bases). The CDR3 length is 16 residues. CDR1 and CDR2 (germline): SGHRS, YFSETQ. Trimming stripped 4 bases from V and 5 bases from J, with 18 bases between. CDR3 residues: CASSLSRTVGTGELFF. The CDR3 bases are TGCGCCAGCAGCCTATCCCGGACAGTAGGAACCGGGGAGCTGTTTTTT.

The chain joins TRBV18 to TRBJ2-7, with a possible D match to TRBD1 (5 bases). The germline CDR1 and CDR2 sequences are KGHSH and LQKENI. V was cut by 6 bases and J by 7 bases, with 22 bases left in between. The length of the CDR3 is 15 residues. The chain's CDR3 is CASSREAGQISEQYF. CDR3 coding DNA: TGTGCCAGCTCGCGAGAGGCAGGGCAAATTTCGGAGCAGTACTTC.

V usage is TRBV7-8 and J usage is TRBJ1-5, with TRBD1 identical over 9 bases. The CDR3 has 15 residues. Unmatched junction bases numbered 7, after V lost 5 bases and J lost 5 bases. Looked up from germline, CDR1 is SGHVS and CDR2 is FQNEAQ. The CDR3 sequence: CASSLLQGAYQPQHF. The CDR3 nucleotides read TGTGCCAGCAGCCTGTTACAGGGGGCCTATCAGCCCCAGCATTTT. The whole variable domain, filled in from reference TRBV7-8 and TRBJ1-5, reads GAGVSQSPRYKVAKRGQDVALRCDPISGHVSLFWYQQALGQGPEFLTYFQNEAQLDKSGLPSDRFFAERPEGSVSTLKIQRTQQEDSAVYLCASSLLQGAYQPQHFGDGTRLSIL.

J is TRBJ1-4 and V is TRBV7-8; D remains ambiguous. The germline V gene has CDR1 SGHVS and CDR2 FQNEAQ. V was trimmed by 6 bases and J by 2 bases, leaving 10 bases between them. The CDR3 extends over 14 amino acids. The CDR3 loop is CASSPLGTNEKLFF. CDR3 DNA: TGTGCCAGCAGTCCGTTGGGCACTAATGAAAAACTGTTTTTT.

This CDR3 is CASSLKGQGIVHYGYTF. CDR3 DNA sequence: TGTGCCAGCAGCTTAAAGGGACAGGGGATCGTGCACTATGGCTACACCTTC. The rearrangement links TRBV7-2 to TRBJ1-2; 10 bases fit TRBD1. Germline-derived CDR1 and CDR2 are SGHTA and FQGNSA. This CDR3 has 17 residues. V lost 2 bases to trimming and J lost 3 bases; unmatched junction nucleotides: 9.

The chain employs TRBV3-1 (or the pseudogene TRBV3-2) and TRBJ2-3; TRBD2 might be the D (6 bases). Germline assignment: CDR1 LGHDT and CDR2 YNNKEL (reference sequence). Deletions cut 1 base from V and 1 base from J, with 12 bases between. This CDR3 region has 16 residues. The CDR3 is CASSQGSSGRTDTQYF. In nucleotides, the CDR3 is TGTGCCAGCAGCCAAGGTAGTAGCGGCCGCACAGATACGCAGTATTTT.

This clone was detected only a few times. The chain combines TRBV4-2 with TRBJ1-1; the match to TRBD1 covers 8 bases. This CDR3 is built from 14 residues. Germline trimming cut 6 bases from V and 3 bases from J; bases unmatched to any gene: 6. Germline V gene lookup returns CDR1 LGHNA and CDR2 YNFKEQ. CDR3 bases: TGTGCCAGCAGACTGGACAGGGAGGACACTGAAGCTTTCTTT. Its translation is CASRLDREDTEAFF.

The chain combines TRBV3-1 (or the pseudogene TRBV3-2) with TRBJ2-7; 8 positions agree with TRBD2. The trim removed 4 bases at V and 0 bases at J, leaving 8 bases unmatched. Germline V CDR1 and CDR2: LGHDT, YNNKEL (reference sequence). The length of the CDR3 is 16 residues. For the CDR3, the DNA is TGTGCCAGCAGCCCACAGGGCGGGAGGCCCTCCTACGAGCAGTACTTC. This sequence encodes CASSPQGGRPSYEQYF.

The V call is TRBV4-2, the J call TRBJ2-1, with 10 bases fitting TRBD2. The germline V gene has CDR1 LGHNA and CDR2 YNFKEQ. With V trimmed by 0 bases and J by 9 bases, 14 bases remained unmatched. The CDR3 has 18 amino acids. The CDR3 is CASSQDLASGGRVGEQFF. In DNA form, the CDR3 reads TGTGCCAGCAGCCAAGATTTGGCTAGCGGGGGCCGGGTGGGTGAGCAGTTCTTC.

This CDR3 reads CASSTRQGASYEQYF. Written as DNA, the CDR3 is TGTGCCAGTAGTACTAGACAGGGGGCTTCCTACGAGCAGTACTTC. The chain has TRBV19 and TRBJ2-7; 10 bases agree with TRBD1. The CDR3 extends over 15 amino acids. The V gene's germline CDR1 is LNHDA and CDR2 SQIVND (reference sequence). The V gene end was trimmed by 4 bases and the J gene end by 1 base; junction bases not matched to a gene: 4. Supplemented by reference TRBV19 and TRBJ2-7, the full variable domain reads DGGITQSPKYLFRKEGQNVTLSCEQNLNHDAMYWYRQDPGQGLRLIYYSQIVNDFQKGDIAEGYSVSREKKESFPLTVTSAQKNPTAFYLCASSTRQGASYEQYFGPGTRLTVT.

V gene TRBV4-3 combines with J gene TRBJ2-7; 10 bases are shared with TRBD2. Germline CDR1 and CDR2: LGHNA and YSLEER. V shed 1 base and J 7 bases; nucleotides not matched to a gene: 10. The CDR3 has 16 amino acids. The CDR3 reads CASSQALSGRALEQYF. Written as DNA, the CDR3 is TGCGCCAGCAGCCAAGCGCTAAGCGGGAGGGCCTTGGAGCAGTACTTC.

The J gene is TRBJ2-7, the V gene TRBV10-3, with D tentatively TRBD1 (5 bases). This CDR3 spans 11 amino acids. The germline gives CDR1 ENHRY, CDR2 SYGVKD. Trimming cost V 6 bases and J 6 bases, with 9 bases left between them. This chain's CDR3 is CAIRAGSEQYF. The CDR3 DNA sequence: TGTGCCATCAGAGCAGGGTCCGAGCAGTACTTC.

This clone was seen only once. The V and J genes are TRBV11-3 and TRBJ2-3; no reliable D call. The CDR3 totals 14 residues. Germline V gene sequence: CDR1 SGHNT, CDR2 YENEEA. V lost 3 bases, J lost 5 bases, and 12 bases lay in between. The CDR3 loop is CASSFGQHGDTQYF. CDR3 nucleotides: TGTGCCAGCAGCTTTGGGCAACATGGAGATACGCAGTATTTT.

The CDR3 DNA sequence: TGTGCCAGCACGGCCGGACATTCCAAAAACATTCAGTACTTC. This encodes CASTAGHSKNIQYF. This chain connects TRBV21-1 to TRBJ2-4; the table names TRBD1, a call not compared with the DNA. TRBV21-1 is noted as a pseudogene. The CDR3 has 14 residues.

A few counts support this clone. CDR3 sequence reads: CASSFGTGSAEQYF. In DNA form, the CDR3 reads TGTGCCAGCAGCTTTGGGACAGGGTCAGCCGAGCAGTACTTC. The chain links TRBV11-2 to TRBJ2-7, with TRBD1 matching 9 bases. Germline assignment: CDR1 SGHAT and CDR2 FQNNGV. After removal of 3 bases from V and 6 bases from J, the junction contained 6 bases not matched to a gene. The CDR3 loop spans 14 amino acids.

V and J are TRBV5-5 and TRBJ2-4; 7 nucleotides align to TRBD1. Germline trimming cut 4 bases from V and 3 bases from J; bases unmatched to any gene: 10. Germline V gene lookup returns CDR1 SGHKS and CDR2 YYEKEE (reference sequence). The CDR3 is 16 amino acids. CDR3 nucleotide sequence: TGTGCCAGCAGCAGCCGACAGGGTGTAGGCAAAAACATTCAGTACTTC. Encoded protein: CASSSRQGVGKNIQYF. The whole variable domain, filled in from reference TRBV5-5 and TRBJ2-4, reads DAGVTQSPTHLIKTRGQQVTLRCSPISGHKSVSWYQQVLGQGPQFIFQYYEKEERGRGNFPDRFSARQFPNYSSELNVNALLLGDSALYLCASSSRQGVGKNIQYFGAGTRLSVL.

J is TRBJ1-3 and V is TRBV5-5; no firm D call. The germline V gene encodes CDR1 SGHKS and CDR2 YYEKEE (reference sequence). The CDR3 spans 16 residues. Between the trimmed V and J ends, which lost 0 bases and 0 bases, there was a span of 10 bases. CDR3 in DNA: TGTGCCAGCAGCTTGGTTAAACAGAGCTCTGGAAACACCATATATTTT. This translates into CASSLVKQSSGNTIYF.

J is TRBJ1-1 and V is TRBV3-1 (or the pseudogene TRBV3-2), with TRBD1 matching over 12 bases. CDR1 LGHDT and CDR2 YNNKEL come from the germline V gene (reference sequence). The CDR3 runs 18 residues. J lost 4 bases, V lost 0 bases, and 9 bases had no gene match. CDR3 nucleotide sequence: TGTGCCAGCAGCCAAGATGTAGGGGACAGGGGGCCAGGCACTGAAGCTTTCTTT. Protein: CASSQDVGDRGPGTEAFF.

The chain couples TRBV6-5 to TRBJ2-7, with D tentatively TRBD1 (6 bases). The CDR3 spans 12 residues. V lost 5 bases and J lost 10, with 15 bases in between. Per germline, CDR1 MNHEY and CDR2 SVGAGI. In nucleotides, the CDR3 is TGTGCCAGCAGTCCCATAGGACAGAGCCAGTACTTC. Amino acid sequence: CASSPIGQSQYF.

V and J are TRBV29-1 and TRBJ1-3, with 8 bases that match TRBD1. The trim removed 7 bases at V and 2 bases at J, leaving 4 bases unmatched. Germline V gives CDR1 SQVTM, CDR2 ANQGSEA. This CDR3 spans 13 amino acids. CDR3 coding DNA: TGCAGCGCCGGGACAGGCACTGGAAACACCATATATTTT. Amino acids: CSAGTGTGNTIYF.

The rearrangement joins TRBV9 to TRBJ1-6, with D uncertain. CDR1 and CDR2 from the germline V gene are SGDLS and YYNGEE. V was cut by 2 bases and J by 6 bases, with 15 bases left in between. The length of the CDR3 is 16 residues. The CDR3 is CASSVGQESGNSPLHF. The CDR3 DNA sequence: TGTGCCAGCAGCGTTGGGCAGGAAAGTGGTAATTCACCCCTCCACTTT.

This clone was recorded only once. The genes are TRBV12-3 or TRBV12-4 and TRBJ1-1, with D uncertain. The CDR3 is made up of 13 amino acids. Trimming shortened V by 6 bases and J by 2 bases, and 10 bases separated the two germline ends. The CDR3 coding sequence is TGTGCCAGCAGGTCCGTCCTTAACACTGAAGCTTTCTTT. This translates into CASRSVLNTEAFF.

CDR3 sequence: CASSLSLAKNIQYF. The CDR3 nucleotides are TGTGCCAGCAGCTTGAGCCTAGCCAAAAACATTCAGTACTTC. V is TRBV5-4 and J is TRBJ2-4; D remains ambiguous. The CDR3 covers 14 residues. The germline V gene has CDR1 SGHNT and CDR2 YYREEE (reference sequence). V lost 1 base and J lost 0, with 5 bases in between.